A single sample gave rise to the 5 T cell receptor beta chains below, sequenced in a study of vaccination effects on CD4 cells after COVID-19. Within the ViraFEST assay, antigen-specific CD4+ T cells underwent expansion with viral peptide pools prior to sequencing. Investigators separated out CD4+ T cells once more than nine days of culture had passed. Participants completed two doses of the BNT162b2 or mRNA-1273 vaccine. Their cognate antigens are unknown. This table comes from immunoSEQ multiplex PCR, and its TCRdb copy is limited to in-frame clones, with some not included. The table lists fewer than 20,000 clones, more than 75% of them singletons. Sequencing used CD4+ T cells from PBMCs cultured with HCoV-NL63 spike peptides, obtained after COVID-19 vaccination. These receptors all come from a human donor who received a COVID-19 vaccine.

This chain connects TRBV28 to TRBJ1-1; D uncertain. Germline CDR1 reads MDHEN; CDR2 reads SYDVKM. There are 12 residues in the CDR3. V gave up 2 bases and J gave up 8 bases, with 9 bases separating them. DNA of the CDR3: TGTGCCAGCAGTTTAGGTGCAGGAGAAGCTTTCTTT. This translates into CASSLGAGEAFF.

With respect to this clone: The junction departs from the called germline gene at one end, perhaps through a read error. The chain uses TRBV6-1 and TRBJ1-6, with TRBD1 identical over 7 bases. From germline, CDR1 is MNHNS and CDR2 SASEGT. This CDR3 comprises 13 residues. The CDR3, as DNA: TGTGCCAGCGGTGACAGGGACGGTTCACCCCTCCACTTT. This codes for CASGDRDGSPLHF.

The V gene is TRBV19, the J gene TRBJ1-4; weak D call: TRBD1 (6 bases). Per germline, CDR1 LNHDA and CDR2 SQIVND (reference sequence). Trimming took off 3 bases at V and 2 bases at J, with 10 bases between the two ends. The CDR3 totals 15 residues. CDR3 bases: TGTGCCAGTAGTATTGGAGGACAGACTAATGAAAAACTGTTTTTT. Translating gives CASSIGGQTNEKLFF.

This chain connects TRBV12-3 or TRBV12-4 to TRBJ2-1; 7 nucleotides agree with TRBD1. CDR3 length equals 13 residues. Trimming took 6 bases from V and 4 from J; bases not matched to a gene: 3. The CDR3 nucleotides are TGTGCCAGCAGGGGGACAGAATACAATGAGCAGTTCTTC. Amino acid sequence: CASRGTEYNEQFF.

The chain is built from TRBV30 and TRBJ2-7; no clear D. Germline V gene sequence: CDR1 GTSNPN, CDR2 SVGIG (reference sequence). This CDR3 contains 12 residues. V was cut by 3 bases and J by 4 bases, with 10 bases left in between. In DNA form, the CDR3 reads TGTGCCTGGAGCCTAAGTATGTACGAGCAGTACTTC. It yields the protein CAWSLSMYEQYF. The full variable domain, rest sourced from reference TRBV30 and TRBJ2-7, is SQTIHQWPATLVQPVGSPLSLECTVEGTSNPNLYWYRQAAGRGLQLLFYSVGIGQISSEVPQNLSASRPQDRQFILSSKKLLLSDSGFYLCAWSLSMYEQYFGPGTRLTVT.